In its sample, the clone carrying this T cell receptor beta chain was seen a few times. As yet, its antigen is unknown. TCRdb passed the 5' RACE reads through MiXCR, listing each CDR3 protein once. The sample carries roughly 250,000 distinct CDR3 sequences, 16% recorded once. The sample originates from a study of T-cell memory formation after mild COVID-19. The overall study: Clusters were largely donor specific.

The CDR3 is 17 residues long. Trimming shortened V by 0 bases and J by 6 bases, and 17 bases separated the two germline ends. In germline, CDR1 is LGHNA, CDR2 YSLEER. Study results and caveats: Nothing confirmed that second-wave clones peaking on day 37 were specific for SARS-CoV-2.

The sample comprised PBMCs or a T cell subset sorted from them (not recorded which). This rearrangement joins TRBV4-3 to TRBJ2-2; possible D gene TRBD1, 6 bases. This clonotype was obtained from a man aged 18 to 35 who had mild COVID-19 (a few samples of this study predate the infection). Cell type and time point are not known. CDR3 protein: CASSQDLVRGMAGELFF. In nucleotides, the CDR3 is TGCGCCAGCAGCCAAGATTTGGTCAGGGGAATGGCCGGGGAGCTGTTTTTT.